What follows are 21 T cell receptor beta chains derived from one specimen sequenced in a study of T cells of healthy individuals listed by TCRdb under 2018. Receptors were amplified or captured by 5' RACE. The instrument given in TCRdb is Illumina MiSeq. TCRdb applied fastp at Q25 and MiXCR to the public reads, then kept only in-frame beta chains. Rows are combined by CDR3 protein, so each entry shows the most common genes and DNA. The sample data list around 98,000 distinct CDR3 sequences, and approximately 15% of these were observed just once. The leading ten clones occupy 6.2% of the sample. The source is a human donor in good health.

A single count supports this clonotype. The V gene is TRBV4-3, the J gene TRBJ2-7; TRBD1 agrees at 9 bases. This CDR3 is 15 amino acids long. Losses at the gene ends were 2 bases for V and 7 bases for J; bases not matched to a gene: 9. CDR1 and CDR2 (germline): LGHNA, YSLEER. The CDR3 DNA reads as TGCGCCAGCAGCCAACACAGGGGGCTACCTTGGGAGCAGTACTTC. It codes for CASSQHRGLPWEQYF.

The chain employs TRBV15 and TRBJ2-5, with D hard to call. Germline V lookup: CDR1 LNHNV, CDR2 YYDKDF (reference sequence). The length of the CDR3 is 13 residues. The V end was cut by 0 bases, the J end by 3 bases, with 5 bases between. In DNA form, the CDR3 reads TGTGCCACCAGCAGAGAACCAAAAGAGACCCAGTACTTC. Protein: CATSREPKETQYF.

The rearrangement links TRBV12-3 or TRBV12-4 to TRBJ1-5; D is unclear. The CDR3 covers 13 residues. The V end lost 3 bases, the J end lost 7 bases, and 10 bases lay between the germline ends. The CDR3 DNA is TGTGCCAGCAGTTTTAGGGAGGGACAGCCCCAGCATTTT. It encodes CASSFREGQPQHF.

This clonotype was detected ten times or more. The rearrangement joins TRBV7-2 to TRBJ2-3; 10 bases are shared with TRBD2. The J segment lost 5 bases and the V segment lost 1 base, leaving 9 bases of the junction unmatched. The length of the CDR3 is 17 residues. Per the germline V gene, CDR1 is SGHTA and CDR2 is FQGNSA. CDR3 in amino acids: CASSLVGAGGPGDTQYF. CDR3 nucleotides: TGTGCCAGCAGCTTAGTTGGAGCGGGGGGGCCGGGAGATACGCAGTATTTT.

This clonotype was counted only a few times. The chain recombines TRBV6-1 with TRBJ2-7; weak D call: TRBD2 (5 bases). The germline CDR1 and CDR2 sequences are MNHNS and SASEGT. The CDR3 runs 14 residues. Trimming pared 1 base from V and 3 bases from J, leaving 10 bases between. In nucleotides, the CDR3 is TGTGCCAGCAGTGAAGGCCGGGGAATCTACGAGCAGTACTTC. Translated, it gives CASSEGRGIYEQYF.

This clonotype was detected a few times. The rearrangement uses TRBV20-1 and TRBJ1-5; tentative D call: TRBD1 (5 bases). Trimming pared 0 bases from V and 6 bases from J, leaving 12 bases between. The CDR3 is 14 amino acids. CDR1 is DFQATT and CDR2 is SNEGSKA in the germline V gene (reference sequence). CDR3 sequence reads: CSARDLGVGQPQHF. The CDR3, as DNA: TGCAGTGCTAGAGATCTAGGGGTGGGTCAGCCCCAGCATTTT.

This clonotype was seen repeatedly, ten times or more. This chain joins TRBV24-1 and TRBJ2-7, with 9 bases fitting TRBD1. With 3 bases clipped from V and 7 bases from J, the junction kept 9 bases outside the gene matches. The CDR3 runs 15 residues. Germline loops: CDR1 KGHDR, CDR2 SFDVKD. This chain's CDR3 is CATSDPGQGHREQYF. CDR3 DNA sequence: TGTGCCACCAGTGATCCCGGACAGGGGCACCGGGAGCAGTACTTC.

The rearrangement links TRBV7-2 to TRBJ2-5; 7 bases align to TRBD2. The CDR3 runs to 14 residues. The germline gives CDR1 SGHTA, CDR2 FQGNSA. The junction had 3 bases not matched to a gene; V was cut back by 1 base and J by 4 bases. CDR3: CASSLEWTRETQYF. The CDR3, as DNA: TGTGCCAGCAGCTTAGAGTGGACTAGAGAGACCCAGTACTTC.

The chain is built from TRBV5-1 and TRBJ1-1; 9 positions match TRBD1. Germline V gives CDR1 SGHRS, CDR2 YFSETQ. The CDR3 contains 16 residues. V trimming: 1 base; J trimming: 5 bases; junction bases outside the gene matches: 9. The CDR3 region is CASSLTLQGAITEAFF. CDR3 nucleotide sequence: TGCGCCAGCAGCTTGACCTTACAGGGGGCAATTACTGAAGCTTTCTTT.

V and J are TRBV6-2 or TRBV6-3 and TRBJ2-2, with D unresolved. Looked up from germline, CDR1 is MNHEY and CDR2 is SVGEGT. V lost 8 bases and J lost 5, with 6 bases in between. The CDR3 runs 11 residues. The CDR3, as DNA: TGTGCCAGCGGGATAACCGGGGAGCTGTTTTTT. It translates to CASGITGELFF.

Only a few counts were recorded for this clonotype. This may come from a read error, since a much larger clone is one base off. The chain employs TRBV11-1 and TRBJ2-7; D is undetermined. Trimming left V 5 bases short and J 2 bases short, with 1 base between. Germline V CDR1 and CDR2: SGHAT, FQDESV (reference sequence). The CDR3 covers 10 residues. CDR3 in amino acids: CASSPYEQYF. In DNA form, the CDR3 reads TGTGCCAGCAGCCCCTACGAGCAGTACTTC.

This clonotype has ten or more counts. The chain links TRBV7-9 to TRBJ2-2; D is perhaps TRBD2 (6 bases). The CDR3 covers 18 residues. Germline lookup yields CDR1 SEHNR and CDR2 FQNEAQ (reference sequence). The V end lost 5 bases, the J end lost 0 bases, and 19 bases lay between the germline ends. The CDR3 protein is CASSRSGGPSSNTGELFF. CDR3 coding DNA: TGTGCCAGCAGCCGATCTGGAGGGCCTAGCTCGAACACCGGGGAGCTGTTTTTT.

In its sample, this clonotype was seen a few times. The gene calls are TRBV7-2 and TRBJ2-3; tentative D call: TRBD1 (6 bases). The V end was cut by 1 base, the J end by 5 bases, with 10 bases between. The V gene's germline CDR1 is SGHTA and CDR2 FQGNSA. This CDR3 has 14 residues. The CDR3 loop reads CASSLEGDLDTQYF. The CDR3 DNA follows: TGTGCCAGCAGCTTAGAGGGGGACCTAGATACGCAGTATTTT.

This clonotype was seen many times. DNA of the CDR3: TGCAGCGTTGAAGTTCTAAAACAGGGGGTAAGAAATGAGCAGTTCTTC. This encodes CSVEVLKQGVRNEQFF. This rearrangement joins TRBV29-1 to TRBJ2-1, with TRBD1 identical over 8 bases. The V gene end was trimmed by 1 base and the J gene end by 7 bases; junction bases not matched to a gene: 12. Germline CDR1 reads SQVTM; CDR2 reads ANQGSEA. The CDR3 runs to 16 residues.

This clonotype was observed a handful of times. The rearrangement uses TRBV12-3 or TRBV12-4 and TRBJ1-5, with 9 bases fitting TRBD1. The CDR3 loop spans 15 amino acids. Germline trimming cut 6 bases from V and 7 bases from J; bases unmatched to any gene: 10. The CDR3 DNA is TGTGCCAGCAGGACCCGACAGGGGGAAGGGCAGCCCCAGCATTTT. This encodes CASRTRQGEGQPQHF.

This clonotype was picked up many times. The J gene is TRBJ1-3, the V gene TRBV6-5; perhaps TRBD1 as D (5 bases). Trimming cost V 2 bases and J 0 bases, with 11 bases left between them. This CDR3 has 16 amino acids. CDR1 MNHEY and CDR2 SVGAGI come from the germline V gene. CDR3 residues: CASSYGAARSGNTIYF. The CDR3, as DNA: TGTGCCAGCAGTTACGGGGCAGCGCGCTCTGGAAACACCATATATTTT.

The chain is built from TRBV4-3 and TRBJ2-3; D is unclear. Germline CDR1 LGHNA, CDR2 YSLEER. The V gene lost 4 bases and the J gene lost 3 bases, with 11 bases spanning the gap. This CDR3 has 14 amino acids. DNA of the CDR3: TGCGCCAGCAGCCTCCAAAGTATGACAGATACGCAGTATTTT. The encoded protein is CASSLQSMTDTQYF.

This clonotype was seen a few times. This chain joins TRBV25-1 and TRBJ2-3; D call uncertain. The germline CDR1 and CDR2 sequences are MGHDK and SYGVNS. The V gene lost 8 bases and the J gene lost 9 bases, with 9 bases spanning the gap. This CDR3 is built from 10 residues. In DNA, the CDR3 is TGTGCCAGCGAACGGATAACGCAGTATTTT. As protein: CASERITQYF. Filled out from reference TRBV25-1 and TRBJ2-3, the complete variable domain reads EADIYQTPRYLVIGTGKKITLECSQTMGHDKMYWYQQDPGMELHLIHYSYGVNSTEKGDLSSESTVSRIRTEHFPLTLESARPSHTSQYLCASERITQYFGPGTRLTVL.

V is TRBV7-9 and J is TRBJ1-1; unclear D gene. The V and J ends lost 5 bases and 7 bases respectively, with 11 bases between them. CDR1 and CDR2 (germline): SEHNR, FQNEAQ (reference sequence). This CDR3 has 12 amino acids. The chain's CDR3 is CASSPRDLEAFF. CDR3 nucleotides: TGTGCCAGCAGCCCCCGGGATCTTGAAGCTTTCTTT.

V usage is TRBV20-1 and J usage is TRBJ2-1, with D unclear. CDR1 is DFQATT, CDR2 SNEGSKA, per germline (reference sequence). The CDR3 is 15 amino acids. The CDR3 loop reads CSAHHLPGQDNEQFF. DNA for the CDR3: TGCAGCGCTCATCACCTTCCGGGCCAAGACAATGAGCAGTTCTTC.

This chain links TRBV6-2 or TRBV6-3 with TRBJ2-1, with 10 nucleotides matching TRBD2. CDR3 length: 16 amino acids. CDR1 is MNHEY and CDR2 is SVGEGT in the germline V gene. With 3 bases clipped from V and 3 bases from J, the junction kept 5 bases outside the gene matches. CDR3 bases: TGTGCCAGCAGTTATACCGGACTAGCGGACTACAATGAGCAGTTCTTC. This gives the protein CASSYTGLADYNEQFF.